The clone carrying this T cell receptor (beta chain) was seen a handful of times. Antigen specificity is unknown. The entry originates in a study of CD8 T cells in ankylosing spondylitis. Findings of the study overall: It appeared that ankylosing spondylitis blood was characterized by a TCR beta motif of roughly 8 highly homologous variants. With a CD8+ phenotype, disease-linked clones were relatively rare in peripheral blood.

Trimming removed 4 bases at V and 10 bases at J, with 18 bases between. There are 15 residues in the CDR3. CDR1 SGHRS and CDR2 YFSETQ come from the germline V gene. Quantitative 5'-RACE with molecular barcodes generated TCR beta libraries. TCRdb ran MiXCR on the 5' RACE reads and lists one entry per CDR3 protein. Of a few hundred thousand distinct CDR3 sequences listed, 15% to 25% are singletons. Sequencing was performed on blood, either unsorted or a sorted T cell fraction (not recorded which). The chain has TRBV5-1 and TRBJ1-6; D perhaps matches TRBD1 (5 bases). This clonotype was sampled from a male donor with ankylosing spondylitis or in good health (not recorded which). The CDR3 nucleotides are TGCGCCAGCAGCCCCAACTCGATTGGGGACTCACCCCTCCACTTT. Amino acid sequence: CASSPNSIGDSPLHF. The full variable domain, in which reference TRBV5-1 and TRBJ1-6 provide the parts outside the CDR3, is KAGVTQTPRYLIKTRGQQVTLSCSPISGHRSVSWYQQTPGQGLQFLFEYFSETQRNKGNFPGRFSGRQFSNSRSEMNVSTLELGDSALYLCASSPNSIGDSPLHFGNGTRLTVT.